These 28 T cell receptor beta chains originate from one sample sequenced in a study of patients and donors after allogeneic stem cell transplantation. TCRdb re-called the RT-PCR reads through MiXCR, storing one row per CDR3 protein. The table records some 880,000 distinct CDR3 sequences, about a sixth of them present only once. Sample: blood, either unsorted or a sorted T cell fraction (not recorded which). The source is a human donor who was either an allogeneic HSCT recipient or a stem cell or donor lymphocyte infusion donor (not recorded which). It is not recorded whose cells these are; they may come from a transplant donor.

The chain uses TRBV7-8 and TRBJ2-3, with 8 bases matching TRBD2. CDR1 SGHVS and CDR2 FQNEAQ come from the germline V gene. CDR3 length: 18 residues. The trim removed 5 bases at V and 3 bases at J, leaving 16 bases unmatched. CDR3 protein: CASSRLGWSRGRTDTQYF. The CDR3 nucleotides read TGTGCCAGCAGCCGTCTAGGTTGGTCTCGCGGGAGGACAGATACGCAGTATTTT.

The chain recombines TRBV2 with TRBJ2-3; D is unclear. Germline-derived CDR1 and CDR2 are SNHLY and FYNNEI. V was cut by 4 bases and J by 1 base, with 12 bases left in between. This CDR3 contains 15 residues. In DNA, the CDR3 is TGTGCCAGCAGTGTTCGAGGTTGGGGCACAGATACGCAGTATTTT. Translating gives CASSVRGWGTDTQYF. Drawing the rest from reference TRBV2 and TRBJ2-3, the complete variable domain is EPEVTQTPSHQVTQMGQEVILRCVPISNHLYFYWYRQILGQKVEFLVSFYNNEISEKSEIFDDQFSVERPDGSNFTLKIRSTKLEDSAMYFCASSVRGWGTDTQYFGPGTRLTVL.

This clonotype has a handful of counts. V and J are TRBV19 and TRBJ1-5; D not resolved. Germline V gene lookup returns CDR1 LNHDA and CDR2 SQIVND (reference sequence). The CDR3 is made up of 13 amino acids. Trimming shortened V by 4 bases and J by 3 bases, and 7 bases separated the two germline ends. CDR3 sequence (DNA): TGTGCCAGTAGTAGGGCCGCCAATCAGCCCCAGCATTTT. It specifies CASSRAANQPQHF.

This sequence joins TRBV19 and TRBJ2-1; D might be TRBD1 (5 bases). Trimming cost V 0 bases and J 4 bases, with 10 bases left between them. The germline V gene encodes CDR1 LNHDA and CDR2 SQIVND (reference sequence). The CDR3 consists of 15 residues. CDR3 in amino acids: CASSIDHRPYNEQFF. For the CDR3, the DNA is TGTGCCAGTAGTATAGATCACAGGCCTTACAATGAGCAGTTCTTC.

The chain couples TRBV4-1 to TRBJ1-2; D might be TRBD1 (5 bases). V lost 2 bases and J lost 6, with 19 bases in between. CDR3 length equals 16 residues. The V gene's germline CDR1 is MGHRA and CDR2 YSYEKL. CDR3 region: CASSQPMGPRENGYTF. The DNA of the CDR3 is TGCGCCAGCAGCCAACCTATGGGCCCCAGGGAGAATGGCTACACCTTC.

V gene TRBV7-3 combines with J gene TRBJ1-1; no definite D call. The CDR3 loop spans 15 amino acids. The V gene lost 4 bases and the J gene lost 2 bases, with 14 bases spanning the gap. Looked up from germline, CDR1 is SGHTA and CDR2 is FQGTGA. In nucleotides, the CDR3 is TGTGCCAGCAGCTCCGAGGCCTTTGCAAACACTGAAGCTTTCTTT. Its translation is CASSSEAFANTEAFF.

The chain is built from TRBV9 and TRBJ2-7; 12 positions match TRBD2. CDR1 is SGDLS, CDR2 YYNGEE, per germline. V shed 2 bases and J 3 bases; nucleotides not matched to a gene: 3. This CDR3 comprises 15 residues. CDR3 protein: CASSVLAGGNYEQYF. CDR3 in DNA: TGTGCCAGCAGCGTTCTAGCGGGAGGGAACTACGAGCAGTACTTC.

This clonotype has only a few counts. This chain joins TRBV7-9 and TRBJ1-5; TRBD1 might be the D (5 bases). V was trimmed by 3 bases and J by 7 bases, leaving 19 bases between them. The CDR3 is 16 residues long. CDR1 is SEHNR, CDR2 FQNEAQ, per germline (reference sequence). The CDR3 bases are TGTGCCAGCAGCTTCGAAAATTTGGATGGGGGGCAGCCCCAGCATTTT. It codes for CASSFENLDGGQPQHF.

A few counts support this clonotype. This chain joins TRBV2 and TRBJ1-2, with 7 bases matching TRBD1. CDR1 is SNHLY, CDR2 FYNNEI, per germline. The CDR3 contains 14 residues. V was clipped by 11 bases and J by 0 bases; unmatched bases: 9. The CDR3 reads CAGGQEVANYGYTF. As DNA, the CDR3 is TGTGCCGGAGGACAGGAGGTCGCTAACTATGGCTACACCTTC.

The V gene is TRBV20-1, the J gene TRBJ1-4, with 7 bases lining up with TRBD1. CDR1 is DFQATT and CDR2 is SNEGSKA in the germline V gene (reference sequence). Unmatched junction bases numbered 3, after V lost 4 bases and J lost 7 bases. The CDR3 contains 12 residues. The CDR3 DNA follows: TGCAGTGCTACCAGGACAGGTGAAAAACTGTTTTTT. It codes for CSATRTGEKLFF.

This clonotype has only a few counts. The J gene is TRBJ1-1, the V gene TRBV2, with D unclear. The V end was cut by 5 bases, the J end by 4 bases, with 20 bases between. Per germline, CDR1 SNHLY and CDR2 FYNNEI. The CDR3 is 16 residues long. The CDR3 DNA reads as TGTGCCAGCAGTATTACTAGGGCGGGGAGCCGCACTGAAGCTTTCTTT. Protein: CASSITRAGSRTEAFF. The full variable domain, with the rest looked up from reference TRBV2 and TRBJ1-1, is EPEVTQTPSHQVTQMGQEVILRCVPISNHLYFYWYRQILGQKVEFLVSFYNNEISEKSEIFDDQFSVERPDGSNFTLKIRSTKLEDSAMYFCASSITRAGSRTEAFFGQGTRLTVV.

The chain has TRBV5-6 and TRBJ2-4; 8 bases are shared with TRBD1. The germline V gene has CDR1 SGHDT and CDR2 YYEEEE. This CDR3 comprises 16 residues. Germline trimming cut 4 bases from V and 0 bases from J; bases unmatched to any gene: 6. The CDR3 protein is CASSINRGAAKNIQYF. The CDR3 coding sequence is TGTGCCAGCAGCATTAACAGGGGGGCAGCCAAAAACATTCAGTACTTC.

This chain joins TRBV27 and TRBJ1-6, with 8 bases identical to TRBD1. Trimming cost V 3 bases and J 9 bases; bases outside gene matches: 4. The CDR3 extends over 14 amino acids. Germline-derived CDR1 and CDR2 are MNHEY and SMNVEV (reference sequence). The CDR3 protein is CASSLTGEASPLHF. In DNA form, the CDR3 reads TGTGCCAGCAGTTTGACAGGGGAGGCTTCACCCCTCCACTTT.

The sample holds a few counts of this clonotype. The chain couples TRBV5-5 to TRBJ1-4; 9 bases are shared with TRBD1. The junction had 6 bases not matched to a gene; V was cut back by 3 bases and J by 3 bases. Germline V gene lookup returns CDR1 SGHKS and CDR2 YYEKEE (reference sequence). The length of the CDR3 is 16 residues. The CDR3 region is CASSSGQGFSNEKLFF. The CDR3 region has the DNA TGTGCCAGCAGCTCCGGACAGGGGTTTTCTAATGAAAAACTGTTTTTT. Filled out from reference TRBV5-5 and TRBJ1-4, the complete variable domain reads DAGVTQSPTHLIKTRGQQVTLRCSPISGHKSVSWYQQVLGQGPQFIFQYYEKEERGRGNFPDRFSARQFPNYSSELNVNALLLGDSALYLCASSSGQGFSNEKLFFGSGTQLSVL.

This clonotype has only a few counts. The chain carries TRBV20-1 and TRBJ2-5, with D tentatively TRBD2 (5 bases). V lost 5 bases and J 2 bases, leaving 6 bases between the germline ends. CDR1 is DFQATT, CDR2 SNEGSKA, per germline (reference sequence). The length of the CDR3 is 11 residues. The CDR3 is CSAEGQETQYF. CDR3 coding DNA: TGCAGTGCTGAGGGTCAAGAGACCCAGTACTTC.

The chain couples TRBV20-1 to TRBJ2-7; TRBD2 agrees at 12 bases. Germline values: CDR1 DFQATT, CDR2 SNEGSKA (reference sequence). This CDR3 spans 15 amino acids. V shed 6 bases and J 1 base; nucleotides not matched to a gene: 7. The CDR3 sequence is CSAEGGLAGSYEQYF. The CDR3 bases are TGCAGTGCCGAGGGGGGACTAGCGGGTTCCTACGAGCAGTACTTC.

The chain carries TRBV5-1 and TRBJ2-5; D is uncertain. The CDR3 is 15 residues long. Trimming shortened V by 1 base and J by 2 bases, and 12 bases separated the two germline ends. Germline V gives CDR1 SGHRS, CDR2 YFSETQ. The CDR3 DNA is TGCGCCAGCAGCTTGCGGCGGAATTCGCAAGAGACCCAGTACTTC. Protein product: CASSLRRNSQETQYF.

This clonotype was recorded a few times. This sequence joins TRBV20-1 and TRBJ1-2; D is ambiguous. Germline V gene lookup returns CDR1 DFQATT and CDR2 SNEGSKA (reference sequence). The length of the CDR3 is 14 residues. The V end lost 0 bases, the J end lost 5 bases, and 13 bases lay between the germline ends. CDR3 nucleotide sequence: TGCAGTGCTAGAGATGTGGCAGTCAATTATGGCTACACCTTC. It translates to CSARDVAVNYGYTF.

This chain joins TRBV29-1 and TRBJ1-2; tentatively, D is TRBD1 (5 bases). CDR3 length equals 14 residues. CDR1 is SQVTM, CDR2 ANQGSEA, per germline. Trimming took off 4 bases at V and 1 base at J, with 13 bases between the two ends. CDR3 amino acids: CSVVGGRDNYGYTF. In nucleotides, the CDR3 is TGCAGCGTTGTTGGAGGCAGGGATAACTATGGCTACACCTTC.

The chain is built from TRBV4-3 and TRBJ2-3, with D possibly matching TRBD2 (7 bases). CDR1 and CDR2 from the germline V gene are LGHNA and YSLEER. The CDR3 runs to 17 residues. V shed 0 bases and J shed 5 bases, with 18 bases lying between them. For the CDR3, the DNA is TGCGCCAGCAGCCAAGATCTGGTGGGGGGGCAGCAAGATACGCAGTATTTT. It encodes CASSQDLVGGQQDTQYF.

This clonotype was seen a few times. The rearrangement joins TRBV3-1 to TRBJ2-4; 7 bases are a match to TRBD1. CDR1 and CDR2 from the germline V gene are LGHDT and YNNKEL (reference sequence). The CDR3 totals 16 residues. V lost 0 bases, J lost 8 bases, and 10 bases stayed unmatched. The CDR3 loop reads CASSQDPGQMIDIQYF. The CDR3 region has the DNA TGTGCCAGCAGCCAAGACCCGGGACAGATGATAGACATTCAGTACTTC.

This clonotype was observed a few times. The gene calls are TRBV20-1 and TRBJ2-7; D is ambiguous. Trimming cost V 3 bases and J 4 bases, with 13 bases left between them. The germline CDR1 and CDR2 sequences are DFQATT and SNEGSKA (reference sequence). This CDR3 comprises 13 residues. The CDR3 sequence is CSASKPSGYEQYF. The CDR3 DNA is TGCAGTGCTAGTAAGCCGAGTGGTTACGAGCAGTACTTC.

The V gene is TRBV7-8, the J gene TRBJ1-3; D gene ambiguous. This CDR3 contains 16 residues. V was trimmed by 2 bases and J by 5 bases, leaving 16 bases between them. Looked up from germline, CDR1 is SGHVS and CDR2 is FQNEAQ. CDR3 residues: CASSLLSGPIRNTIYF. For the CDR3, the DNA is TGTGCCAGCAGCTTACTCTCAGGTCCGATACGAAACACCATATATTTT.

This rearrangement joins TRBV27 to TRBJ1-2; D is perhaps TRBD1 (5 bases). Germline values: CDR1 MNHEY, CDR2 SMNVEV (reference sequence). This CDR3 has 15 amino acids. V was trimmed by 5 bases and J by 4 bases, leaving 17 bases between them. CDR3: CASSPQGEGTYGYTF. The CDR3 DNA is TGTGCCAGCAGTCCCCAAGGGGAGGGGACCTATGGCTACACCTTC.

This sequence joins TRBV28 and TRBJ2-4; tentative D call: TRBD2 (6 bases). The germline V gene encodes CDR1 MDHEN and CDR2 SYDVKM. CDR3 length: 15 residues. V gave up 3 bases and J gave up 3 bases, with 12 bases separating them. CDR3 in amino acids: CASSLRGLDKNIQYF. The CDR3 DNA reads as TGTGCCAGCAGTTTGCGGGGTCTTGACAAAAACATTCAGTACTTC.

In this sample, this clonotype turned up a few times. The chain has TRBV3-1 and TRBJ2-7; TRBD2 agrees at 8 bases. After removal of 3 bases from V and 4 bases from J, the junction contained 8 bases not matched to a gene. Germline V gene data show CDR1 as LGHDT and CDR2 as YNNKEL (reference sequence). This CDR3 comprises 15 residues. The DNA of the CDR3 is TGTGCCAGCAGCCAGCCGGGACTAGGAGGGTACGAGCAGTACTTC. The encoded protein is CASSQPGLGGYEQYF.

This clonotype occurred a few times. The chain combines TRBV7-9 with TRBJ1-2, with 8 nucleotides matching TRBD1. Germline V gives CDR1 SEHNR, CDR2 FQNEAQ (reference sequence). The CDR3 is 15 residues long. V gave up 2 bases and J gave up 6 bases; unmatched junction bases: 8. The CDR3 DNA reads TGTGCCAGCAGCTTAAACATAGTACAGGGGGATGGCTACACCTTC. Protein product: CASSLNIVQGDGYTF.

The CDR3 nucleotides are TGTGCCAGCAGCGTAGATACGGGACGGGGGCAAGAGACCCAGTACTTC. It translates to CASSVDTGRGQETQYF. The rearrangement uses TRBV9 and TRBJ2-5; maybe TRBD2 (6 bases). The CDR3 extends over 16 amino acids. V lost 0 bases to trimming and J lost 2 bases, with 14 bases between them. Germline CDR1 reads SGDLS; CDR2 reads YYNGEE.